This T cell receptor (beta chain) stems from a study of blood T cell repertoires in COVID-19. Study-level information: Nucleic acid was either cDNA or gDNA, and it came from T cells, B-cell-depleted T cells, or PBMCs.

Clones were sequenced by immunoSEQ multiplex PCR, and TCRdb holds only the in-frame ones, with some missing. The repertoire includes approximately 400,000 clones, just over 90% of them detected once, and 0.86% sits in the top ten. Participant ages covered roughly 18 to 89 years across 25 or so US areas. A case of COVID-19 had been met by exposed participants within 2 weeks before study entry. The CDR3 is 15 residues long. Per germline, CDR1 LNHDA and CDR2 SQIVND (reference sequence). V was pared by 6 bases and J by 0 bases, with 14 bases between. The chain links TRBV19 to TRBJ1-2; D is ambiguous. Specimen: PBMCs or T cells enriched from blood (not recorded which). The clonotype was recovered from a woman aged 40 to 55 who had been exposed to COVID-19. CDR3 region: CASSLNSNPNYGYTF. In nucleotides, the CDR3 is TGTGCCAGTAGCCTAAACAGCAACCCTAACTATGGCTACACCTTC.